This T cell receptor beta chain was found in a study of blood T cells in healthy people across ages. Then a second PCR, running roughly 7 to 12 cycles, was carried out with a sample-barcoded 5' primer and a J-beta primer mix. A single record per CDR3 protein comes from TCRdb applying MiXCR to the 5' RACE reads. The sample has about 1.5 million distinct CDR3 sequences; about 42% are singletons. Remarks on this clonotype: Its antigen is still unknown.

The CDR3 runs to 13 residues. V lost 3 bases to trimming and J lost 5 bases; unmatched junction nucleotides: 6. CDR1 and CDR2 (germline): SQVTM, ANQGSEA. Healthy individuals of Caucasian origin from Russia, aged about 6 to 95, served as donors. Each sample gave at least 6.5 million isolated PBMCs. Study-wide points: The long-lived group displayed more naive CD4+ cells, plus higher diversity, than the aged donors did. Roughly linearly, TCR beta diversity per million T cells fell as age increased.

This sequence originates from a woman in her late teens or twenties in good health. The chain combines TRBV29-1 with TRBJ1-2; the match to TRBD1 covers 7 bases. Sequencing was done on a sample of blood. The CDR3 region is CSVDFKGAYGYTF. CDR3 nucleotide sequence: TGCAGCGTTGATTTCAAGGGGGCATATGGCTACACCTTC.